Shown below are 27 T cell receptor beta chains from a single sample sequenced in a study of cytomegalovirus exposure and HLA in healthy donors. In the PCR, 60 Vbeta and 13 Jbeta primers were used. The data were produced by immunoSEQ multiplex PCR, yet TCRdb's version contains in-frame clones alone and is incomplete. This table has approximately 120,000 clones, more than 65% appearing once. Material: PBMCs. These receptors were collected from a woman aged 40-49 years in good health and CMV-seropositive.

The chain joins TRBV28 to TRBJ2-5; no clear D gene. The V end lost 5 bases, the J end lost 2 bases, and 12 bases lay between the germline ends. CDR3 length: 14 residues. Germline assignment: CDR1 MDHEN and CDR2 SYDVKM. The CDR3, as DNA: TGTGCCAGCAGTGTCCCTCCTTATCAAGAGACCCAGTACTTC. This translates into CASSVPPYQETQYF. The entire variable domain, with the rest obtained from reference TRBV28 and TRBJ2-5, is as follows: DVKVTQSSRYLVKRTGEKVFLECVQDMDHENMFWYRQDPGLGLRLIYFSYDVKMKEKGDIPEGYSVSREKKERFSLILESASTNQTSMYLCASSVPPYQETQYFGPGTRLLVL.

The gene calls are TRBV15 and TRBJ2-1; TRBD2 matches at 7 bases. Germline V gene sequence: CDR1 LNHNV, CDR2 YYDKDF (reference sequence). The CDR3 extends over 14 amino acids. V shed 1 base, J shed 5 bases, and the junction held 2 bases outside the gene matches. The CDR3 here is CATSRAGRNNEQFF. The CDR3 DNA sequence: TGTGCCACCAGCAGAGCCGGGAGGAACAATGAGCAGTTCTTC.

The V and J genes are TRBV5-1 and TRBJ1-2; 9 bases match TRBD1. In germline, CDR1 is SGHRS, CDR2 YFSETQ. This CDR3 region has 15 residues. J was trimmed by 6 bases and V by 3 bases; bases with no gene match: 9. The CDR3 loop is CASSSLTGGTDGYTF. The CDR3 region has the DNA TGCGCCAGCAGCTCCTTGACAGGGGGAACTGATGGCTACACCTTC.

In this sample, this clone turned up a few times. CDR3 nucleotide sequence: TGTGCCAGCAGTTACCAGGGGCGCACTGAAGCTTTCTTT. Protein sequence: CASSYQGRTEAFF. The rearrangement joins TRBV6-5 to TRBJ1-1, with D possibly matching TRBD1 (6 bases). V was pared by 2 bases and J by 4 bases, with 8 bases between. The CDR3 has 13 amino acids. Germline CDR1 reads MNHEY; CDR2 reads SVGAGI.

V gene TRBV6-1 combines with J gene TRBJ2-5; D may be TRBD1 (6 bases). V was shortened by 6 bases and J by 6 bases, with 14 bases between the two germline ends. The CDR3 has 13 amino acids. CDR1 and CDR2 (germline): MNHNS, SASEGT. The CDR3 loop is CASRFQGTKTQYF. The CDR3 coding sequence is TGTGCCAGCAGATTTCAGGGGACGAAGACCCAGTACTTC.

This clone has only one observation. CDR3 DNA: TGTGCCAGCAGCTCACCCCTGCGGAATGAGCAGTTCTTC. Protein sequence: CASSSPLRNEQFF. The chain carries TRBV7-8 and TRBJ2-1; D ambiguous. Germline V CDR1 and CDR2: SGHVS, FQNEAQ. There are 13 residues in the CDR3. Trimming removed 4 bases at V and 7 bases at J, with 11 bases between.

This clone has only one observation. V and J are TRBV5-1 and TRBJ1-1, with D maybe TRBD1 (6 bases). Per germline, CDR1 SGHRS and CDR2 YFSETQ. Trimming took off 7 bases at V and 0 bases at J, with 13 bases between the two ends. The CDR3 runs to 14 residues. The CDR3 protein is CASGRDIMNTEAFF. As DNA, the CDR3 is TGCGCCAGCGGACGGGACATTATGAACACTGAAGCTTTCTTT.

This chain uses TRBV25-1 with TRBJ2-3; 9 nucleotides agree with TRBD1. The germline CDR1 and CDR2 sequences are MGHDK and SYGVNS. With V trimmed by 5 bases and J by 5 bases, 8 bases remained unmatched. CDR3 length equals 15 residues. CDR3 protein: CASSLDRGPGDTQYF. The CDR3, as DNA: TGTGCCAGCAGTTTGGACAGGGGTCCTGGAGATACGCAGTATTTT.

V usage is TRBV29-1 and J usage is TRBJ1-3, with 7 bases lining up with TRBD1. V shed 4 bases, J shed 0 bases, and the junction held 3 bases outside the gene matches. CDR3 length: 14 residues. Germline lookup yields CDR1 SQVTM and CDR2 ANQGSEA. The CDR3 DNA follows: TGCAGCGTTGCGGGGGACAGCTCTGGAAACACCATATATTTT. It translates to CSVAGDSSGNTIYF.

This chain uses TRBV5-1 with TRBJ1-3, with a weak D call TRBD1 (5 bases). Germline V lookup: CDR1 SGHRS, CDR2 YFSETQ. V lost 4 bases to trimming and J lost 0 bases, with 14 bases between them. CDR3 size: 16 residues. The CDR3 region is CASSPGDQSSGNTIYF. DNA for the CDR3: TGCGCCAGCAGCCCGGGGGACCAATCCTCTGGAAACACCATATATTTT. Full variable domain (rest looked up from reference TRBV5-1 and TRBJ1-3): KAGVTQTPRYLIKTRGQQVTLSCSPISGHRSVSWYQQTPGQGLQFLFEYFSETQRNKGNFPGRFSGRQFSNSRSEMNVSTLELGDSALYLCASSPGDQSSGNTIYFGEGSWLTVV.

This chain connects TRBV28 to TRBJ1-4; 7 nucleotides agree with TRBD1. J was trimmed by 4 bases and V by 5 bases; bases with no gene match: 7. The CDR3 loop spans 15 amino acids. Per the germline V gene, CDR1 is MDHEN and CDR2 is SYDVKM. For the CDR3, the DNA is TGTGCCAGCAGTCTATCCGGGACAGTTAATGAAAAACTGTTTTTT. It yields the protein CASSLSGTVNEKLFF.

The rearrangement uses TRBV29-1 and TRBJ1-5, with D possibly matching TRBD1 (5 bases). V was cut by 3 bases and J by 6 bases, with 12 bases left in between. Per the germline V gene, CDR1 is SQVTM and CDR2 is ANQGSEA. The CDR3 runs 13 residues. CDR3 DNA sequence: TGCAGCGTTGATCAGGGATTCGGTCAGCCCCAGCATTTT. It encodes CSVDQGFGQPQHF.

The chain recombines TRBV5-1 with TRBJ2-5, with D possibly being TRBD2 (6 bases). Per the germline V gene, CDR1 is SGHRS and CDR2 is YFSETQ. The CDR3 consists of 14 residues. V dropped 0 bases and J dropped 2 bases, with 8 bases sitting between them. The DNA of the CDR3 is TGCGCCAGCAGCTTGGGGAGGGAGCAAGAGACCCAGTACTTC. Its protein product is CASSLGREQETQYF.

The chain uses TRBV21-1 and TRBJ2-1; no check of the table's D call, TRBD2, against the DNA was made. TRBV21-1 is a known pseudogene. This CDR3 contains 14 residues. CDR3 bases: TGTGCCACCAGGGGGACTAGCGGCTACAATGAGCAGTTCTTC. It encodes CATRGTSGYNEQFF.

The CDR3 is CASSLASGSTDTQYF. The DNA of the CDR3 is TGCGCCAGCAGCTTGGCTAGCGGGAGTACAGATACGCAGTATTTT. This rearrangement joins TRBV5-1 to TRBJ2-3; 10 nucleotides match TRBD2. The length of the CDR3 is 15 residues. Losses at the gene ends were 0 bases for V and 3 bases for J; bases not matched to a gene: 1. Germline V gene lookup returns CDR1 SGHRS and CDR2 YFSETQ.

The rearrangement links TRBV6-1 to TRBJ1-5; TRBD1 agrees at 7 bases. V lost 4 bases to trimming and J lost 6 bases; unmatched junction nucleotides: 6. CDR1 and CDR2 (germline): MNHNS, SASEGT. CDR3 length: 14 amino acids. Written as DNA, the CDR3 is TGTGCCAGCAGTGCACGACAGGGCGGTCAGCCCCAGCATTTT. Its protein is CASSARQGGQPQHF.

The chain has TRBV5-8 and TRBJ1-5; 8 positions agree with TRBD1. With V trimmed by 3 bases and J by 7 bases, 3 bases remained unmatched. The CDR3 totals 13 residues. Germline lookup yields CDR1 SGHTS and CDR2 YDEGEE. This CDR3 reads CASSWTGLQPQHF. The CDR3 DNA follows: TGTGCCAGCAGCTGGACAGGGTTACAGCCCCAGCATTTT.

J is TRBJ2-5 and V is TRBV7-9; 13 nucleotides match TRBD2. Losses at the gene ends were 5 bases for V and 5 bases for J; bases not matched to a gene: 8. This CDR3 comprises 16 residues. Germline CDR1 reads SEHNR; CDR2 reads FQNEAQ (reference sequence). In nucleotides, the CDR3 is TGTGCCAGCAGCCCACGGACTAGCGGGAGAAGGGAGACCCAGTACTTC. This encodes CASSPRTSGRRETQYF.

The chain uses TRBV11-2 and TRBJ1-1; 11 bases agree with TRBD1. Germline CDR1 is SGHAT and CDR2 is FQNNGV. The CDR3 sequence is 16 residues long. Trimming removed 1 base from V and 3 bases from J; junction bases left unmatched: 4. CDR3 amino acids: CASSLVGTGGYTEAFF. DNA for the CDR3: TGTGCCAGCAGCTTAGTTGGGACAGGGGGGTACACTGAAGCTTTCTTT. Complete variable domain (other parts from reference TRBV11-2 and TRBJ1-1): EAGVAQSPRYKIIEKRQSVAFWCNPISGHATLYWYQQILGQGPKLLIQFQNNGVVDDSQLPKDRFSAERLKGVDSTLKIQPAKLEDSAVYLCASSLVGTGGYTEAFFGQGTRLTVV.

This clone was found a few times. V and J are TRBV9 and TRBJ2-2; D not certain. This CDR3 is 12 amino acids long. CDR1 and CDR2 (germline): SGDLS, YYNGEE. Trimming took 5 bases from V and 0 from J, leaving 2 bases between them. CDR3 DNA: TGTGCCAGCAGTACGAACACCGGGGAGCTGTTTTTT. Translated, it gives CASSTNTGELFF.

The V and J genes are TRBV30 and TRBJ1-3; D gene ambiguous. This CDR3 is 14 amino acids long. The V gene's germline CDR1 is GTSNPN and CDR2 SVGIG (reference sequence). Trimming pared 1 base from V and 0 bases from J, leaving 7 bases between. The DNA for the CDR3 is TGTGCCTGGAGTGGAGGTAGCTCTGGAAACACCATATATTTT. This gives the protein CAWSGGSSGNTIYF.

DNA of the CDR3: TGTGCCAGCGGACTCCCTAGCACAGATACGCAGTATTTT. Amino acid sequence: CASGLPSTDTQYF. V and J are TRBV5-4 and TRBJ2-3; possibly TRBD2 for D (5 bases). V lost 7 bases to trimming and J lost 0 bases, with 9 bases between them. Germline CDR1 reads SGHNT; CDR2 reads YYREEE (reference sequence). The CDR3 has 13 amino acids.

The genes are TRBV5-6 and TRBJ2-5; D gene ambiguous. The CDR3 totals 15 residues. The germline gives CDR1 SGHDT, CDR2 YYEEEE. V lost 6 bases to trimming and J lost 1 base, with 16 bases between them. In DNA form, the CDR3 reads TGTGCCAGCATCCTCACCAGCGCTCCCCAAGAGACCCAGTACTTC. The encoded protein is CASILTSAPQETQYF.

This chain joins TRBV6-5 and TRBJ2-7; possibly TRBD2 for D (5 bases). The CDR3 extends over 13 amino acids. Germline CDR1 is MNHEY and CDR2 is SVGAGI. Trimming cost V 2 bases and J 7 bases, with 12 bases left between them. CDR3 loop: CASSYGTTGEQYF. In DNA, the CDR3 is TGTGCCAGCAGTTACGGCACGACGGGAGAGCAGTACTTC.

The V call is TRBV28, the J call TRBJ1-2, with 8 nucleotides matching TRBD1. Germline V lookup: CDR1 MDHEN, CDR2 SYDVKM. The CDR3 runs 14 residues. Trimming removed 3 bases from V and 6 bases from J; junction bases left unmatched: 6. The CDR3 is CASSLPRTGHGYTF. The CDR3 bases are TGTGCCAGCAGTTTGCCTCGGACAGGGCATGGCTACACCTTC.

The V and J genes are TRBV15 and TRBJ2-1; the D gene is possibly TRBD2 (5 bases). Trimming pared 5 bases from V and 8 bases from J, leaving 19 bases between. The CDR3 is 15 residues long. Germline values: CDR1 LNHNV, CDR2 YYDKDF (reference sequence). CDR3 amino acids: CATSYPGILMDEQFF. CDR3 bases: TGTGCCACCAGCTACCCGGGGATTTTGATGGATGAGCAGTTCTTC.

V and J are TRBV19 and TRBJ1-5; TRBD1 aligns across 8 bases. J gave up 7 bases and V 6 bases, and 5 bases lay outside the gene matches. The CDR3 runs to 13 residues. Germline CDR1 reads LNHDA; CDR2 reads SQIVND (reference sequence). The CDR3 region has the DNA TGTGCCAGTAGCACGGACAGGGACCAGCCCCAGCATTTT. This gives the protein CASSTDRDQPQHF.